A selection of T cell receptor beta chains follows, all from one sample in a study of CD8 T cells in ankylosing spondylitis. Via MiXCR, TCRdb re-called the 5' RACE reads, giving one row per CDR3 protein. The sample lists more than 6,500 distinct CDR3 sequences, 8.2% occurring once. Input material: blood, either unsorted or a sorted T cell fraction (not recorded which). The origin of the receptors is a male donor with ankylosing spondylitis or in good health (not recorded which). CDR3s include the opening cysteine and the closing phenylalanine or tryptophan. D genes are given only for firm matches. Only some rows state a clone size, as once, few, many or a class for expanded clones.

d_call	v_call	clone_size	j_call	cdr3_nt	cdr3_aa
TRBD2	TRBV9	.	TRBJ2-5	TGTGCCAGCAGCACCAGAGGTGCTAGCGGGGAAGAGACCCAGTACTTC	CASSTRGASGEETQYF
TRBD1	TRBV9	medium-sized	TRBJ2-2	TGTGCCAGCAGCGGGCCCGTAGGACAGGGGAACACCGGGGAGCTGTTTTTT	CASSGPVGQGNTGELFF
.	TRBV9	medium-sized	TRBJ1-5	TGTGCCAGCAGCGTATCCGGGAATGGCAATCAGCCCCAGCATTTT	CASSVSGNGNQPQHF
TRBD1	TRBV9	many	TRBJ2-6	TGTGCCAGCAGCGGCGACAGGGTAGAGAGCTCTGGGGCCAACGTCCTGACTTTC	CASSGDRVESSGANVLTF
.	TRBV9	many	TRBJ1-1	TGTGCCAGCAGCTCCTTTGGCACTGAAGCTTTCTTT	CASSSFGTEAFF
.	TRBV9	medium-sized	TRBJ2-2	TGTGCCAGCAGCGTTGGAACCGGGGAGCTGTTTTTT	CASSVGTGELFF
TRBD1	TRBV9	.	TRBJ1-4	TGTGCCAGCAGCGCGTCCGGGACAGGCTACGAAAAACTGTTTTTT	CASSASGTGYEKLFF
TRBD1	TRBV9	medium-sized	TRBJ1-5	TGTGCCAGCAGCTCCGGACAGGGTCTTCAGCCCCAGCATTTT	CASSSGQGLQPQHF
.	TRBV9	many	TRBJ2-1	TGTGCCAGCAGCGCGGGGAGCCCCTACAATGAGCAGTTCTTC	CASSAGSPYNEQFF
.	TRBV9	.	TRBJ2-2	TGTGCCAGCAGCGGGGGGCACACCGGGGAGCTGTTTTTT	CASSGGHTGELFF
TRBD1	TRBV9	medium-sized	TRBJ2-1	TGTGCCAGCAGCGGCACAGGGGGCGTTGAGCAGTTCTTC	CASSGTGGVEQFF
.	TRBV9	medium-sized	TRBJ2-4	TGTGCCAGCAGCGTAGTCGGCAGCTCAAACATTCAGTACTTC	CASSVVGSSNIQYF
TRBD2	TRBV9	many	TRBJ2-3	TGTGCCAGCAGCGTAGCGCCTAGCGGGGGAGTAGTAGATACGCAGTATTTT	CASSVAPSGGVVDTQYF
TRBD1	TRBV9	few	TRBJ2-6	TGTGCCAGCAGCGAACCGCGGACAGGGGCGAGCTCTGGGGCCAACGTCCTGACTTTC	CASSEPRTGASSGANVLTF
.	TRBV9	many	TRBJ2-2	TGTGCCAGCAGCGTAGTAGGTACCGGGGAGCTGTTTTTT	CASSVVGTGELFF
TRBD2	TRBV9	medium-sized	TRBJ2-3	TGTGCCAGCAGCGCGGCCCTTGGGGGAGCGGGGGGCCCCGCAGATACGCAGTATTTT	CASSAALGGAGGPADTQYF
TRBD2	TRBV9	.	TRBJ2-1	TGTGCCAGCAGCGTAGCAAGGGGACTAGCGGGAGGGGGGGCATACAATGAGCAGTTCTTC	CASSVARGLAGGGAYNEQFF
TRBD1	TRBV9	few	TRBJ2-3	TGTGCCAGCAGCGACCAAACAGGGGATAGCACAGATACGCAGTATTTT	CASSDQTGDSTDTQYF
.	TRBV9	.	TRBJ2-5	TGTGCCAGCAGCGTAGAAGCTAGCGTGAAAGAGACCCAGTACTTC	CASSVEASVKETQYF
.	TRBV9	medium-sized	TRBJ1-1	TGTGCCAGCAGCGTAGCTTCAGGGAACACTGAAGCTTTCTTT	CASSVASGNTEAFF
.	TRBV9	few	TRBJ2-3	TGTGCCAGCAGCGCCGGGCTGTGGACAGATACGCAGTATTTT	CASSAGLWTDTQYF
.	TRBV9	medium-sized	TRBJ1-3	TGTGCCAGCAGCCCTGCTCTGGCTGGAAACACCATATATTTT	CASSPALAGNTIYF